The 7 T cell receptor beta chains given below trace back to one sample, sequenced in a study of naive and memory T cell subsets. Two oligonucleotides, mixed equimolar, formed the beta constant-region primer covering TRBC1 and TRBC2. Ligated cDNA was amplified by four rounds of PCR with nested alpha and beta constant-region primers and SP2. One entry per CDR3 protein results from TCRdb running MiXCR on the UMI-ligation and nested PCR reads. The sample has about 82,000 distinct CDR3 sequences; about 9.9% are singletons. The sample comprised naive CD8+ T cells from blood. These TCRs come from a human donor in good health.

This clonotype was seen a handful of times. CDR3 protein: CASSQDQSGNVELFF. The CDR3 DNA reads as TGCGCCAGCAGCCAAGATCAAAGCGGGAACGTGGAGCTGTTTTTT. The chain is built from TRBV4-1 and TRBJ2-2; 7 bases map to TRBD2. This CDR3 contains 15 residues. Losses at the gene ends were 0 bases for V and 10 bases for J; bases not matched to a gene: 8. Germline lookup yields CDR1 MGHRA and CDR2 YSYEKL.

V is TRBV4-3 and J is TRBJ1-5; no clear D. The CDR3 totals 14 residues. Germline V lookup: CDR1 LGHNA, CDR2 YSLEER. The V and J ends lost 0 bases and 4 bases respectively, with 7 bases between them. CDR3 residues: CASSQDYGNQPQHF. CDR3 DNA sequence: TGCGCCAGCAGCCAAGATTACGGGAATCAGCCCCAGCATTTT.

This chain links TRBV20-1 with TRBJ2-7, with TRBD1 matching 8 bases. The CDR3 runs to 13 residues. Trimming cost V 3 bases and J 7 bases; bases outside gene matches: 8. Germline V lookup: CDR1 DFQATT, CDR2 SNEGSKA (reference sequence). DNA for the CDR3: TGCAGTGCTAGTAACAGGGGGGCACGGGAGCAGTACTTC. This translates into CSASNRGAREQYF.

In its sample, this clonotype was seen many times. This sequence joins TRBV12-3 or TRBV12-4 and TRBJ2-1, with 10 nucleotides matching TRBD2. J was trimmed by 6 bases and V by 8 bases; bases with no gene match: 16. The CDR3 is 17 residues long. For the CDR3, the DNA is TGTGCCAGCCTTGACGTACTAGCGGGACCCCGGGGCAATGAGCAGTTCTTC. It specifies CASLDVLAGPRGNEQFF.

The chain recombines TRBV5-5 with TRBJ2-1; 9 nucleotides match TRBD2. CDR1 is SGHKS and CDR2 is YYEKEE in the germline V gene (reference sequence). The CDR3 is 16 amino acids. V lost 4 bases, J lost 5 bases, and 10 bases stayed unmatched. Here the CDR3 DNA reads TGTGCCAGCAGCCCCCTAGCGGGAACCACCAACAATGAGCAGTTCTTC. Protein product: CASSPLAGTTNNEQFF.

This clonotype was counted ten times or more. This rearrangement joins TRBV27 to TRBJ2-3, with D unclear. Trimming removed 5 bases at V and 2 bases at J, with 14 bases between. The CDR3 is 15 residues long. Germline lookup yields CDR1 MNHEY and CDR2 SMNVEV (reference sequence). CDR3 region: CASSPRPIATDTQYF. The CDR3 bases are TGTGCCAGCAGTCCCCGCCCAATCGCCACAGATACGCAGTATTTT.

This clonotype was seen at least ten times. This chain connects TRBV7-9 to TRBJ2-7; D is unclear. This CDR3 region has 12 residues. Trimming removed 2 bases from V and 5 bases from J, with 7 bases in between. Germline values: CDR1 SEHNR, CDR2 FQNEAQ (reference sequence). CDR3 sequence reads: CASSLSGHEQYF. The CDR3 coding sequence is TGTGCCAGCAGCTTATCTGGACACGAGCAGTACTTC.